This T cell receptor (beta chain) was captured in a study of Ad26.COV2.S vaccination and SARS-CoV-2 variants. The data were produced by immunoSEQ multiplex PCR, yet TCRdb's version contains in-frame clones alone and is incomplete. The sample comprises roughly 100,000 clones, about three quarters of which are singletons, and 15% to 20% rests with the top ten. Findings of the study overall: Those who received the vaccine showed greater spike-specific TCR breadth than those given placebo.

Germline CDR1 and CDR2: MGHRA and YSYEKL. The CDR3 has 18 residues. V lost 0 bases to trimming and J lost 6 bases; unmatched junction nucleotides: 12. Points on this clone: Its antigen is not known.

This sequence was found in a human donor who had recovered from COVID-19. V and J are TRBV4-1 and TRBJ2-3; TRBD2 matches at 10 bases. The sequenced sample was peripheral blood, obtained after recovery from COVID-19. CDR3 in DNA: TGCGCCAGCAGCCAAGATTTGCTGAGAGCGGGGGGGAGGGATACGCAGTATTTT. As protein: CASSQDLLRAGGRDTQYF.